Below are 31 T cell receptor beta chains sequenced from a single sample in a study of long-term antiretroviral therapy in people with HIV. Researchers ran immunoSEQ v3.0 at survey level. Sequencing was performed with immunoSEQ multiplex PCR; in TCRdb, only in-frame clones are kept and a portion is missing. The table records 24,000 or so clones, approximately 88% of them present only once. The specimen was unsorted PBMCs, collected around 4.2 years after starting antiretroviral therapy. Receptors originate from a man aged 30 to 45 with HIV.

CDR3 sequence: CASSVGVGTEAFF. CDR3 bases: TGTGCCAGCAGCGTAGGGGTGGGCACTGAAGCTTTCTTT. The V call is TRBV9, the J call TRBJ1-1; D remains unclear. Germline CDR1 reads SGDLS; CDR2 reads YYNGEE. Trimming removed 0 bases at V and 4 bases at J, with 7 bases between. This CDR3 has 13 amino acids. Based on the CDR3 plus reference TRBV9 and TRBJ1-1, the full variable domain is DSGVTQTPKHLITATGQRVTLRCSPRSGDLSVYWYQQSLDQGLQFLIQYYNGEERAKGNILERFSAQQFPDLHSELNLSSLELGDSALYFCASSVGVGTEAFFGQGTRLTVV.

The gene calls are TRBV28 and TRBJ2-4; 10 bases are a match to TRBD1. V gave up 5 bases and J gave up 7 bases; unmatched junction bases: 11. The CDR3 runs 16 residues. Germline values: CDR1 MDHEN, CDR2 SYDVKM. CDR3: CASSPGDRGLNNIQYF. CDR3 DNA sequence: TGTGCCAGCAGTCCCGGCGACAGGGGGCTTAATAACATTCAGTACTTC.

The V gene is TRBV4-3, the J gene TRBJ2-2; D is unresolved. Trimming left V 0 bases short and J 4 bases short, with 9 bases between. The germline V gene encodes CDR1 LGHNA and CDR2 YSLEER. The CDR3 runs 15 residues. This CDR3 reads CASSQDLGFTGELFF. In DNA, the CDR3 is TGCGCCAGCAGCCAAGATCTAGGGTTCACCGGGGAGCTGTTTTTT.

This chain connects TRBV5-6 to TRBJ1-4; D is perhaps TRBD1 (5 bases). This CDR3 region has 12 residues. CDR1 SGHDT and CDR2 YYEEEE come from the germline V gene. Trimming stripped 1 base from V and 13 bases from J, with 11 bases between. The CDR3 spells CASSLQGVVLFF. The CDR3 DNA reads TGTGCCAGCAGCTTGCAAGGGGTAGTACTGTTTTTT.

The chain has TRBV27 and TRBJ2-7; D is unclear. Trimming took 3 bases from V and 6 from J, leaving 12 bases between them. CDR1 is MNHEY and CDR2 is SMNVEV in the germline V gene (reference sequence). This CDR3 has 13 residues. The CDR3 DNA follows: TGTGCCAGCAGTTTCATCGGAAGAGCCGAGCAGTACTTC. Protein sequence: CASSFIGRAEQYF.

The chain carries TRBV11-3 and TRBJ2-1, with 9 nucleotides matching TRBD2. The CDR3 loop spans 15 amino acids. V lost 1 base and J lost 8; bases outside the gene matches: 6. Per germline, CDR1 SGHNT and CDR2 YENEEA. CDR3 in DNA: TGTGCCAGCAGCTTAGTGGCGGGAGGGCGGGATGAGCAGTTCTTC. Amino acid sequence: CASSLVAGGRDEQFF. Using reference TRBV11-3 and TRBJ2-1 for the parts outside the CDR3, the full variable domain is EAGVVQSPRYKIIEKKQPVAFWCNPISGHNTLYWYLQNLGQGPELLIRYENEEAVDDSQLPKDRFSAERLKGVDSTLKIQPAELGDSAVYLCASSLVAGGRDEQFFGPGTRLTVL.

The CDR3 here is CASSLGSNQPQHF. DNA of the CDR3: TGTGCCAGCAGCCTGGGTAGCAATCAGCCCCAGCATTTT. The V and J genes are TRBV13 and TRBJ1-5; D ambiguous. Germline CDR1 and CDR2: PRHDT and FYEKMQ (reference sequence). The CDR3 contains 13 residues. V was clipped by 5 bases and J by 0 bases, with 5 bases between them.

The chain has TRBV28 and TRBJ2-5, with D maybe TRBD1 (6 bases). The V end lost 6 bases, the J end lost 5 bases, and 19 bases lay between the germline ends. This CDR3 region has 15 residues. Germline values: CDR1 MDHEN, CDR2 SYDVKM. The chain's CDR3 is CASRGQGMMEETQYF. CDR3 DNA sequence: TGTGCCAGCAGAGGGCAGGGGATGATGGAGGAGACCCAGTACTTC.

V and J are TRBV2 and TRBJ1-1; D not certain. CDR3 length: 14 residues. Germline V lookup: CDR1 SNHLY, CDR2 FYNNEI. Trimming pared 7 bases from V and 4 bases from J, leaving 16 bases between. The CDR3 spells CASTTVLGSTEAFF. In nucleotides, the CDR3 is TGTGCCAGCACCACGGTTCTGGGGAGCACTGAAGCTTTCTTT.

The J gene is TRBJ1-1, the V gene TRBV12-5, with D possibly matching TRBD1 (5 bases). The CDR3 is made up of 13 amino acids. The V end was cut by 3 bases, the J end by 3 bases, with 8 bases between. Germline lookup yields CDR1 LGHNT and CDR2 FRNRAP. CDR3 protein: CASGFGGDTEAFF. The DNA for the CDR3 is TGTGCTAGTGGTTTTGGGGGGGACACTGAAGCTTTCTTT.

By its share, this clone is medium-sized. The chain has TRBV29-1 and TRBJ2-2, with D hard to call. Per germline, CDR1 SQVTM and CDR2 ANQGSEA. Trimming took 2 bases from V and 6 from J, leaving 10 bases between them. CDR3 length equals 13 residues. CDR3 nucleotide sequence: TGCAGCGTTGAATACGCGACGGCCGGGGAGCTGTTTTTT. Protein: CSVEYATAGELFF.

The V and J genes are TRBV19 and TRBJ2-2, with TRBD1 as a possible D gene (5 bases). V shed 4 bases and J shed 3 bases, with 6 bases lying between them. The CDR3 consists of 13 residues. From germline, CDR1 is LNHDA and CDR2 SQIVND (reference sequence). The CDR3 DNA reads TGTGCCAGTAGTACAGGGTACACCGGGGAGCTGTTTTTT. Amino acids: CASSTGYTGELFF.

The genes are TRBV28 and TRBJ2-5, with TRBD2 identical over 9 bases. Unmatched junction bases numbered 7, after V lost 3 bases and J lost 5 bases. In germline, CDR1 is MDHEN, CDR2 SYDVKM. The CDR3 covers 15 residues. DNA for the CDR3: TGTGCCAGCAGTTTGGTGATAGCGGGAGCGGAGACCCAGTACTTC. It translates to CASSLVIAGAETQYF.

The rearrangement links TRBV12-2 to TRBJ2-7; TRBD2, the table's D call, lacks a check against the DNA. TRBV12-2 has pseudogene status. The CDR3 spans 16 residues. The CDR3 sequence is CASRFSESLRSYEQYF. In DNA form, the CDR3 reads TGTGCAAGTCGCTTTAGCGAATCACTGAGATCCTACGAGCAGTACTTC.

The gene calls are TRBV11-3 and TRBJ2-3; D unresolved. Trimming removed 2 bases at V and 4 bases at J, with 7 bases between. CDR1 and CDR2 from the germline V gene are SGHNT and YENEEA. This CDR3 is 13 amino acids long. The CDR3 DNA follows: TGTGCCAGCAGCTTAAGGAAGGCAGATACGCAGTATTTT. Translation gives CASSLRKADTQYF.

This clone was picked up one time. This chain uses TRBV28 with TRBJ2-7; D is uncertain. Germline CDR1 and CDR2: MDHEN and SYDVKM. Trimming shortened V by 5 bases and J by 0 bases, and 17 bases separated the two germline ends. The CDR3 spans 16 residues. This CDR3 is CASSLRTVRSSYEQYF. The CDR3 DNA follows: TGTGCCAGCAGTCTCCGGACGGTCAGGAGCTCCTACGAGCAGTACTTC. The full variable domain, its missing parts supplied by reference TRBV28 and TRBJ2-7, is DVKVTQSSRYLVKRTGEKVFLECVQDMDHENMFWYRQDPGLGLRLIYFSYDVKMKEKGDIPEGYSVSREKKERFSLILESASTNQTSMYLCASSLRTVRSSYEQYFGPGTRLTVT.

In its sample, this clone was seen once. The chain joins TRBV9 to TRBJ2-5; tentatively, D is TRBD2 (6 bases). The germline gives CDR1 SGDLS, CDR2 YYNGEE. CDR3 size: 15 residues. V lost 4 bases, J lost 3 bases, and 16 bases lay in between. The CDR3 spells CASSSAGWREETQYF. The CDR3 nucleotides read TGTGCCAGCAGCTCAGCGGGTTGGAGGGAAGAGACCCAGTACTTC.

The chain couples TRBV5-6 to TRBJ1-2, with D unresolved. V was cut by 9 bases and J by 8 bases, with 14 bases left in between. CDR3 size: 11 residues. CDR1 is SGHDT and CDR2 is YYEEEE in the germline V gene. The CDR3 bases are TGTGCCACTAGTACTGGAGGGGGCTACACCTTC. Protein sequence: CATSTGGGYTF. Full variable domain (rest looked up from reference TRBV5-6 and TRBJ1-2): DAGVTQSPTHLIKTRGQQVTLRCSPKSGHDTVSWYQQALGQGPQFIFQYYEEEERQRGNFPDRFSGHQFPNYSSELNVNALLLGDSALYLCATSTGGGYTFGSGTRLTVV.

This chain links TRBV5-1 with TRBJ1-1; 10 nucleotides line up with TRBD1. The CDR3 runs to 15 residues. Germline-derived CDR1 and CDR2 are SGHRS and YFSETQ. The junction had 8 bases not matched to a gene; V was cut back by 0 bases and J by 9 bases. The CDR3 DNA reads TGCGCCAGCAGCTTGGTGGAAGACAGGGGGCGAAAAGCTTTCTTT. Translation gives CASSLVEDRGRKAFF.

The chain recombines TRBV27 with TRBJ2-7; 10 bases line up with TRBD1. In germline, CDR1 is MNHEY, CDR2 SMNVEV (reference sequence). Trimming cost V 5 bases and J 2 bases; bases outside gene matches: 6. The CDR3 runs 15 residues. The CDR3 reads CASSPGTGAAYEQYF. The CDR3 DNA sequence: TGTGCCAGCAGTCCCGGGACAGGGGCGGCCTACGAGCAGTACTTC.

This clone has a single count. The chain combines TRBV15 with TRBJ1-5; tentatively, D is TRBD1 (5 bases). V lost 3 bases, J lost 3 bases, and 12 bases lay in between. This CDR3 has 15 amino acids. The germline V gene encodes CDR1 LNHNV and CDR2 YYDKDF (reference sequence). The CDR3 DNA reads TGTGCCACCAGCAGGGGGTCAGGGCACAATCAGCCCCAGCATTTT. Its protein product is CATSRGSGHNQPQHF.

This chain links TRBV5-4 with TRBJ2-3; D uncertain. The germline V and J ends were trimmed by 4 bases and 2 bases, with 11 bases remaining between them. The CDR3 covers 14 residues. CDR1 and CDR2 (germline): SGHNT, YYREEE (reference sequence). In DNA form, the CDR3 reads TGTGCCAGCAGCCCTACAGAGAACACAGATACGCAGTATTTT. Its protein is CASSPTENTDTQYF.

The chain employs TRBV11-2 and TRBJ2-5; TRBD1 matches at 11 bases. TRBJ2-7 matches the DNA end more closely, so the J call is doubtful. This CDR3 contains 14 residues. In germline, CDR1 is SGHAT, CDR2 FQNNGV. The CDR3 region is CASRGTGGTYEQYF. CDR3 nucleotides: TGTGCCAGCAGGGGGACAGGGGGAACCTACGAGCAGTACTTC.

This clone turned up a few times. The chain employs TRBV15 and TRBJ2-2; D is unresolved. Trimming removed 5 bases from V and 5 bases from J, with 6 bases in between. This CDR3 comprises 12 residues. CDR1 is LNHNV and CDR2 is YYDKDF in the germline V gene (reference sequence). CDR3 DNA: TGTGCCACCAGCGGTGGGACCGGGGAGCTGTTTTTT. Its translation: CATSGGTGELFF.

This chain joins TRBV7-2 and TRBJ2-1; D gene unclear. Trimming pared 1 base from V and 9 bases from J, leaving 4 bases between. CDR1 and CDR2 from the germline V gene are SGHTA and FQGNSA. CDR3 length: 11 amino acids. The CDR3 reads CASSLGTEQFF. The CDR3 DNA sequence: TGTGCCAGCAGCTTAGGGACTGAGCAGTTCTTC.

This chain links TRBV10-3 with TRBJ2-7; unclear D gene. The length of the CDR3 is 11 residues. Germline CDR1 is ENHRY and CDR2 is SYGVKD. V shed 9 bases and J shed 4 bases, with 10 bases lying between them. CDR3 sequence reads: CAMVNGYEQYF. The CDR3 nucleotides are TGTGCCATGGTTAATGGGTACGAGCAGTACTTC.

V and J are TRBV4-1 and TRBJ1-5; D might be TRBD1 (6 bases). The length of the CDR3 is 16 residues. The V and J ends lost 0 bases and 0 bases respectively, with 9 bases between them. Germline lookup yields CDR1 MGHRA and CDR2 YSYEKL. CDR3 amino acids: CASSQEWGPSNQPQHF. In nucleotides, the CDR3 is TGCGCCAGCAGCCAAGAATGGGGGCCTAGCAATCAGCCCCAGCATTTT.

This chain uses TRBV7-9 with TRBJ2-2; TRBD2 matches 9 bases. V lost 4 bases, J lost 0 bases, and 3 bases stayed unmatched. Germline V gene data show CDR1 as SEHNR and CDR2 as FQNEAQ (reference sequence). The CDR3 spans 16 residues. DNA for the CDR3: TGTGCCAGCAGCTCTAAGCGGGAGGCGAACACCGGGGAGCTGTTTTTT. Amino acid sequence: CASSSKREANTGELFF.

This CDR3 is CASSLGRIISEQYF. The CDR3 DNA reads as TGTGCCAGCAGCTTAGGCAGGATAATCTCCGAGCAGTACTTC. The chain combines TRBV13 with TRBJ2-7, with unresolved D. This CDR3 spans 14 amino acids. The V gene's germline CDR1 is PRHDT and CDR2 FYEKMQ (reference sequence). V was pared by 0 bases and J by 6 bases, with 12 bases between.

The chain carries TRBV6-1 and TRBJ2-3, with D perhaps TRBD1 (6 bases). Germline V gene lookup returns CDR1 MNHNS and CDR2 SASEGT. V gave up 6 bases and J gave up 4 bases, with 11 bases separating them. The CDR3 runs to 13 residues. The CDR3 coding sequence is TGTGCCAGCAGAGGGGGATCGGCAGATACGCAGTATTTT. Protein sequence: CASRGGSADTQYF.

The rearrangement links TRBV28 to TRBJ1-5; no definite D call. Germline assignment: CDR1 MDHEN and CDR2 SYDVKM. The CDR3 has 12 amino acids. The germline V and J ends were trimmed by 3 bases and 3 bases, with 3 bases remaining between them. The CDR3 spells CASSLLNQPQHF. CDR3 sequence (DNA): TGTGCCAGCAGTTTGCTCAATCAGCCCCAGCATTTT.